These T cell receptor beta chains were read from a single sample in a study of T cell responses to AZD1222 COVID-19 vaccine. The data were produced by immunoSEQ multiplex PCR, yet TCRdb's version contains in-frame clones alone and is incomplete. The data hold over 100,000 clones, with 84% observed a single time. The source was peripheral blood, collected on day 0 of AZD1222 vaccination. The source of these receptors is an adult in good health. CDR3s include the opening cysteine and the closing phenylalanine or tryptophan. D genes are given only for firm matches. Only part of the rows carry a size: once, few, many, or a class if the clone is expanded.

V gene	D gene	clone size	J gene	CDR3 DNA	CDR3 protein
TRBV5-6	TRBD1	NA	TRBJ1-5	TGTGCCAGCAGCTTGTTCGGGGGACAGGGACAGCCCCAGCATTTT	CASSLFGGQGQPQHF
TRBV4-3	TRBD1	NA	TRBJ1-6	TGCGCCAGCAGCCAAGCATACAGGGGAGGCAATTCACCCCTCCACTTT	CASSQAYRGGNSPLHF
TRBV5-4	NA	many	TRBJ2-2	TGTGCCAGCAGCTTGCAGGGCGCGAACACCGGGGAGCTGTTTTTT	CASSLQGANTGELFF
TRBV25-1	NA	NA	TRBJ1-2	TGTGCCAGCAGTGATTCAACGGAGGGCTACACCTTC	CASSDSTEGYTF
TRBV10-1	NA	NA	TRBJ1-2	TGCGCCAGCAGTGAGGATCAGTCCTATGGCTACACCTTC	CASSEDQSYGYTF
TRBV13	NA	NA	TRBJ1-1	TGTGCCAGCAGCCGCTGGGGGAACACTGAAGCTTTCTTT	CASSRWGNTEAFF
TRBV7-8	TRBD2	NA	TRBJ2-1	TGTGCCAGCAGCTCCACGGCTTGGGCTAGCGGGACCCGCTCCTACAATGAGCAGTTCTTC	CASSSTAWASGTRSYNEQFF
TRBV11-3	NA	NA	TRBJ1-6	TGTGCCAGCAGCTTAGTGGGGGATAATTCACCCCTCCACTTT	CASSLVGDNSPLHF
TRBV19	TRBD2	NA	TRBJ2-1	TGTGCCAGTAGTGTACTAGCGGGAGGGATCAATGAGCAGTTCTTC	CASSVLAGGINEQFF
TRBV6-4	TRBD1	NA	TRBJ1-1	TGTGCCAGCAGTGACTTAAGGACAGGAACCGTGGTGGTGAACACTGAAGCTTTCTTT	CASSDLRTGTVVVNTEAFF
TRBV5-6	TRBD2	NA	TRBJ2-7	TGTGCCAGCAGCTTGCCCGAGCGGGAGCGGGGCGAGCAGTACTTC	CASSLPERERGEQYF